This TCR beta chain appears in the sequencing data of a study of T cells in Graves' hyperthyroidism and ophthalmopathy. It was RNA transcripts that yielded the amplified TCR beta CDR3 regions. HTBI primers were the set used in a first-round RT-PCR of the TCR CDR3. TCRdb reprocessed the multiplex PCR reads with MiXCR, giving one entry per CDR3 protein. The sample has under 400,000 distinct CDR3 sequences, roughly 15% seen once. CDR1 is SQVTM and CDR2 is ANQGSEA in the germline V gene. The V gene end was trimmed by 5 bases and the J gene end by 9 bases; junction bases not matched to a gene: 17. The CDR3 runs 15 residues.

Specimen: blood. The chain combines TRBV29-1 with TRBJ2-7; 9 positions match TRBD1. This sequence originates from a woman aged 60-70 years with Graves' ophthalmopathy. CDR3 in DNA: TGCAGCGTTTGGGGAGGGACAGGGAATGTTCCGGTGCAGTACTTC. Translation gives CSVWGGTGNVPVQYF.